This TCR beta chain was documented in a study of cytomegalovirus exposure and HLA in healthy donors (dated by TCRdb to the late 2010s). With regard to the full study: In an earlier analysis of 450 to 750 of the donors, 250 to 350 Gb of sequence data and about 110 million unique TCR beta sequences from about 179 million T cells were reported. Roughly 300 gigabases of sequencing data and roughly 81 million unique TCR sequences made up an early release that covered over 550 HLA-typed donors. The genetic ancestry cluster associated with self-reported Caucasian donors included 81% of the 300 to 400 genotyped donors. The study was designed to test whether signatures of past pathogen exposure could be identified by cataloging public T cell receptors. The study profiled the T cell repertoires of fewer than 850 subjects by immunosequencing and related them to cytomegalovirus serostatus. A separate validation cohort of roughly 130 different subjects was used in addition to the roughly 700-subject first cohort. To predict cytomegalovirus infection status, the study combined high-throughput TCR immunosequencing, statistical association of individual TCRs with disease status, and machine learning. To study patterns of TCR occurrence, a later analysis re-analyzed previously published TCR beta repertoires from around 670 donors and added high-resolution HLA genotyping. Rather than drawing on any new phenotypic data, the later analysis identified candidate immune exposures from TCR beta sequences and the way those sequences occurred across donors. To decide whether each TCR beta V gene segment behaved as functional or pseudogenic, an earlier analysis of approximately 600 of the donors relied on high-throughput TCR beta sequencing. Donor age, sex, ethnicity and CMV serostatus were collected together with the repertoire data. A later genetic analysis used genome-wide SNP genotypes for about 60% of the roughly 670 donors, treating that subset as a discovery cohort. All discovery cohort repertoires had been generated using a single sequencing platform. HLA typing covered class I and class II loci at four-digit resolution. Typing coverage varied by locus: roughly 629-640 donors for A, B, C, DRB1 and DQB1; about 520 for DQA1; 606 for DPA1; around 490 for DPB1. A handful of DR-DQ haplotypes were handled as single units for association and clustering because linkage in the cohort was strong. Among about 400 genotyped donors of the cohort, an average of around 240,000 unique TCR beta nucleotide sequences was sequenced per donor, of which roughly 17% were non-productive. The paper as a whole reports these results and caveats: In an earlier analysis of approximately 600 of the donors, most TCR beta V segments were observed in productive rearrangements about 90% or about 30% of the time, broadly matching IMGT annotations. According to a later genetic analysis, donors in an Asian-associated ancestry cluster had fewer N-insertions in productive TCRs than the approximately 670-donor mean. A later analysis associated about 17,000 TCR beta sequences with specific HLA alleles at a false discovery rate of 0.05. A further reported finding was that TCR beta sequences accurately predicted the HLA-A and HLA-B alleles for most subjects in the first cohort. In a later genetic analysis, a missense DCLRE1C variant was associated with V-gene and J-gene trimming of TCR beta chains, and the association was replicated in an independent cohort. In this cohort, only TCR beta chains were sequenced, and detectable features were limited by the absence of alpha or paired-chain data. Because counts were too low, seventeen rarely observed V segments, including chromosome 9 orphons, were excluded from the earlier analysis of roughly 580 of the donors. Sequencing depth was assumed to be roughly uniform across donors in the presence/absence analyses, though that assumption may not hold. Most TCR sequences were observed very rarely across donors, whereas some public TCRs were present in many individuals. The study gave a list of over 150 TCR beta chains associated with cytomegalovirus. Most CMV-associated TCR beta chains appeared to be HLA-restricted in a later analysis, and the HLA associations seemed to be driven largely by CMV exposure. Because HLA typing was unavailable for some donors at each locus, only the typed subset was used in association tests. Correlated functional status among segregating V segments might reflect linkage disequilibrium, but an unknown experimental factor could not be ruled out. In a later analysis, the rate of TCR association differed among HLA loci, with DRB1 alleles having the most associated TCRs and HLA-C alleles having the fewest. According to a later analysis, parvovirus B19, influenza, CMV and Epstein-Barr virus appeared linked to several top co-occurrence clusters. The only immune exposure information available for the cohort was CMV serostatus. In vitro tests confirmed that a few of the cytomegalovirus-associated TCR beta chains recognize cytomegalovirus antigens. A cluster of highly shared sequence variants was judged likely to be a technical artifact of the sequencing pipeline. Because the 87-base-pair reads could not distinguish some IMGT-functional V segments, including TRBV6-2 and TRBV6-3, those segments were excluded. The authors suggested that the approach could potentially be generalized to other disease states and immunological phenotypes. Assigning TCR associations to individual alleles was difficult when HLA alleles, especially DR and DQ, strongly co-occurred. In both the original and validation cohorts, the classifier was reported to diagnose cytomegalovirus status with high specificity and sensitivity. Compared with equally common non-associated chains, HLA-associated TCR beta chains in a later analysis were more clonally expanded and had lower generation probabilities.

Libraries came from the immunoSEQ multiplex PCR assay. For the multiplex PCR, a mixture combining 60 forward primers for TCR Vbeta segments and 13 reverse primers for TCR Jbeta segments was used. Amplification of the CDR3 region of rearranged TCR beta genes was performed with a multiplex PCR assay on genomic DNA. Amplified TCR beta libraries were sequenced as 87-base-pair reads on the Illumina HiSeq System. As for how the authors treated the data: In a later analysis, tens of millions of unique TCR beta chains were counted across the 690 or so repertoires, and approximately 9.9 million of these chains were shared by at least two donors. A nearest-neighbor algorithm error-corrected the raw reads and collapsed the reads into unique sequences, merging closely related sequences to remove PCR and sequencing errors. CDR3 sequences were aligned to IMGT reference sequences to assign V, D and J gene segments. For a sequence to be retained, a match of at least six nucleotides to both a V gene segment and a J gene segment was required. Rearrangements were called productive when the CDR3 lacked stop codons and stayed in frame with V and J; all others were non-productive. CDR3 was defined according to IMGT convention as the region running from the second conserved V-encoded cysteine to the conserved J-encoded phenylalanine. The earlier analysis of roughly 590 of the donors excluded any sequence lacking an unambiguous match to a single V gene segment. An earlier analysis of approximately 590 of the donors called V segments functional above 56.7% productive rearrangements and segregating when the between-donor standard deviation exceeded 5%. A statistical classification framework was built for diagnosing cytomegalovirus status from the catalog of TCR beta chain sequences. A later analysis assigned V and J genes by comparing TCR nucleotide sequences with IMGT/GENE-DB human TR gene sequences. In a later analysis, CDR3 sequences and most-parsimonious VDJ recombination scenarios were assigned using the TCRdist pipeline. In a later analysis, each TCR beta chain was defined by its CDR3 amino acid sequence together with its V-gene family, and reads lacking a unique V-gene family were excluded. To address suspected cross-contamination and a sequencing artifact, a later analysis removed around 600 highly shared, low-generation-probability nucleotide sequences. In a later analysis, a clonal expansion index was calculated for each public chain from normalized within-repertoire ranks of inferred template counts. A later analysis computed generation probabilities with a VDJ recombination model fitted to out-of-frame rearrangements, and checked the results against IGoR. Hypergeometric tests were used in a later analysis to score TCR-TCR, TCR-HLA and TCR-CMV co-occurrence, with a repertoire-size bias correction applied to the TCR pairs. To estimate false discovery rates, a later analysis permuted the HLA or CMV assignments 20 times. In a later analysis, co-occurring TCRs were grouped using DBSCAN, with TCRdist sequence similarity added in when clustering inside HLA-allele-positive subsets. For co-occurrence clustering, repertoires with fewer than 30,000 or more than 120,000 public chains were excluded, along with roughly 5 repertoires with anomalous nucleotide sharing. The table comes from immuneACCESS by way of TCRdb, which keeps in-frame sequences with V and J called. Part of the clones is missing from these tables; in studies checked, under half for an unresolved V gene and the rest for unknown reasons. V and J calls and clone size are copied from that table; D and trimming were computed from the DNA. The sample table holds about 150,000 clones, of which approximately 79% were seen once. About 1.1% of the sample rests with the top ten.

The cohort was made up of roughly 670 healthy bone marrow donors. Cohort members were all nominally healthy when sampled, although unrecorded immune exposures were likely present. The donor tested CMV seronegative and was one of the 352 seronegative cohort members. Every donor gave a peripheral blood sample, and the peripheral blood mononuclear cells from that sample were used for TCR beta sequencing. The Qiagen DNeasy Blood Extraction Kit was used to extract genomic DNA from the blood cell samples. Relative to germline, V is missing 4 bases and J is missing 0 bases, with 6 bases of the junction outside any gene match. Reading from cysteine to phenylalanine, the CDR3 counts 15 amino acids. Only the CDR3 DNA is retained, 45 bases long and in frame from the first base. Looking up the germline V gene yields CDR1 SGHRS and CDR2 YFSETQ. In its sample, this clone was seen once. This receptor's antigen is unknown. Per-base qualities were not stored, and no clone one base away is much larger.

The sequenced material came from PBMCs. The source is a male donor in good health and CMV-seronegative. The chain is made from TRBV5-1 and TRBJ2-7; TRBD1 aligns with 8 central bases. This receptor has the CDR3 CASSDGTGYSYEQYF. The DNA sequence reads TGCGCCAGCAGCGACGGGACAGGCTACTCCTACGAGCAGTACTTC.